This TCR beta chain derives from a study of shared clonotypes between healthy human individuals (dated by TCRdb to 2018 to 2020). Regarding the research as a whole: The cohort included three men and a couple of women between 18 and 49 years of age. To increase sequencing depth and limit assay-specific biases, TCR repertoire library preparation and sequencing were carried out by different laboratories using diverse techniques. The study deeply sequenced blood TCR repertoires of about 5 healthy adults to estimate repertoire size and the extent of clonotype sharing between individuals. Per donor, three plates each were used for CD4 naive and CD4 memory, two for CD8 naive, and one for CD8 memory. Per donor, leukapheresis produced somewhere between about 0.85 and 9.5 billion PBMCs. Overall results and qualifications from the work: Even with the large sequencing depth, rarefaction of the sorted-subset datasets indicated that sequencing was incomplete. Sharing across several donors was observed for around 5% of naive CD4, over 3% of naive CD8, 2% to 2.5% of memory CD4, and about 0.4% of memory CD8 clonotypes. Sampling was limited to blood, and TCR repertoires in tissue likely differ from TCR repertoires in blood. The small number of donors limited the genetic and exposure-history diversity represented. Estimated clonotype richness was generally larger for naive than for memory subsets. Clonotypes shared by all four sorted-subset donors showed higher generation probabilities than non-shared clonotypes. Pairwise subsampling led to the expectation that sequencing depth would affect the degree of clonotype sharing among donors.

Healthy HIV-negative adults with no recently reported acute infections or vaccinations were included as donors. Every donor was a Caucasian adult residing in Nashville, Tennessee, USA. Magnetic negative selection was used to enrich CD4+ T cells, after which naive cells were positively selected on CD45RA and the negative fraction became the memory subset. Blood was collected by leukapheresis, and PBMCs were isolated by Ficoll-Histopaque density gradient centrifugation and then cryopreserved in liquid nitrogen vapor phase. Analytical flow cytometry was used to check the purity and quantity of each magnetically sorted T cell population. Genomic DNA was isolated from every sorted fraction and measured by UV absorbance on a Nanodrop 2000c. TCR CDR3 regions were amplified from genomic DNA by multiplex PCR using the deep immunoSEQ assay. Extracted genomic DNA from each cell subset was distributed evenly across all wells of several immunoSEQ 96-well plates, and each plate was treated as a replicate. For sorted subsets, approximately 210 ng of genomic DNA, equivalent to about 30,000 T cell genomes, went into each replicate PCR. The purified libraries were quantified using a Qubit 3.0 fluorometer, sized with a Bioanalyzer 2100, and then quantified again using the KAPA Library Quantification kit. A separate single-read 150-cycle Illumina NextSeq 550 flow cell was used to sequence each immunoSEQ 96-well plate. From the authors' description of their analysis: Because the immunoSEQ output included only junctional sequences and no quality scores, the filtering could not be the same as the filtering used for full-length reads. To assign V/J genes and CDR3, sequences were annotated using PyIR, a Python wrapper for IgBLAST v1.9, with IMGT germline references. Reads with weak V/J assignments (E-value above 1e-6), missing CDR3, stop codons, out-of-frame junctions, or ambiguous translated residues were removed. V3J clonotypes were defined by identical inferred V gene, J gene, and CDR3 amino acid sequence. The percentage overlap between two repertoires was calculated by dividing the number of shared unique clonotypes by the size of the smaller repertoire. Richness of each repertoire was evaluated using RTK rarefaction, the Chao1 estimator, and Recon v2.1 estimates of unobserved clonotypes. OLGA was used to compute generation probabilities for all TCRbeta clonotypes that the gDNA method yielded from a handful of donors. TCRdb mirrors the immuneACCESS table, restricted to in-frame sequences. Some clones are absent from its copies; in checked studies, under half trace to an unresolved V gene, and the reason for the others is unknown. V, J and clone size reflect that table, while D and trimming were determined from the DNA. The sample table holds about 600,000 clones, of which roughly 97% were seen once. Jointly, the top ten make up around 0.058% of the sample.

In regard to this clone: Its cognate antigen has yet to be identified. No much larger clone exists at a distance of one base, and base qualities are not known.

Sequenced sample: naive CD4+ T cells sorted from blood. The sample's cell subset or site label, in plain terms: CD45RA+ positively selected. This clonotype originated in a woman in her 30s in good health.

The nucleotide sequence reads as follows: TGTGCCAGCAGCCTAAGGGCCAGCGGGAGGACAGATACGCAGTATTTT. Its protein reads: CASSLRASGRTDTQYF. The sequence joins TRBV7-3 to TRBJ2-3; 9 of the junction bases match TRBD2. Spanning cysteine to phenylalanine, the CDR3 consists of 16 amino acids. CDR3 DNA only is kept here, 48 bases in frame from base 1. As encoded in the germline V gene, CDR1 is SGHTA while CDR2 is FQGTGA. After removal of 5 bases from V and 3 bases from J, the junction retains 9 bases not matched to a gene. The entire variable domain, with the stretches around the CDR3 drawn from the reference TRBV7-3 and TRBJ2-3 proteins, is GAGVSQTPSNKVTEKGKYVELRCDPISGHTALYWYRQSLGQGPEFLIYFQGTGAADDSGLPNDRFFAVRPEGSVSTLKIQRTERGDSAVYLCASSLRASGRTDTQYFGPGTRLTVL.